Below, one T cell receptor (beta chain) is given with its context. The assay was immunoSEQ multiplex PCR, and TCRdb's table has in-frame clones only and misses some. The data contain around 60,000 clones, around 90% of them singletons. The source of the sample is a study of T cell changes during pregnancy in multiple sclerosis. Trimming left V 4 bases short and J 6 bases short, with 13 bases between. The CDR3 is made up of 14 amino acids. Germline V gene data show CDR1 as MNHNS and CDR2 as SASEGT. This specimen was peripheral blood, taken in the second trimester of pregnancy. The chain combines TRBV6-1 with TRBJ1-5; D perhaps matches TRBD1 (6 bases). This sequence was found in a female donor with multiple sclerosis, enrolled in a pregnancy study. The DNA of the CDR3 is TGTGCCAGCAGTGGGGACATTTCGTCTCAGCCCCAGCATTTT. Translated: CASSGDISSQPQHF.